Following are 14 T cell receptor beta chains from one sample sequenced in a study of cytomegalovirus exposure and HLA in healthy donors. The protocol was immunoSEQ multiplex PCR, while the TCRdb copy is restricted to in-frame clones and leaves out a portion. Among 260,000 or so clones listed, around 87% were seen once. The sample was PBMCs. These receptors came from a young man in good health and CMV-seronegative.

The rearrangement uses TRBV4-2 and TRBJ2-5; D remains unclear. Germline loops: CDR1 LGHNA, CDR2 YNFKEQ. V was shortened by 0 bases and J by 5 bases, with 13 bases between the two germline ends. The CDR3 totals 15 residues. CDR3 DNA sequence: TGTGCCAGCAGCCAAGAAGGCTCGCCCGGGGAGACCCAGTACTTC. Encoded protein: CASSQEGSPGETQYF.

This chain joins TRBV4-1 and TRBJ2-1; TRBD2 matches 8 bases. The CDR3 runs to 17 residues. Germline trimming cut 0 bases from V and 3 bases from J; bases unmatched to any gene: 7. The germline V gene has CDR1 MGHRA and CDR2 YSYEKL. The CDR3 region has the DNA TGCGCCAGCAGCCAAGACATTCGGGGGGGCATCTACAATGAGCAGTTCTTC. Translation gives CASSQDIRGGIYNEQFF.

The chain employs TRBV10-3 and TRBJ1-2; D gene unclear. CDR1 and CDR2 from the germline V gene are ENHRY and SYGVKD. V lost 4 bases, J lost 8 bases, and 14 bases lay in between. The length of the CDR3 is 13 residues. The CDR3 sequence: CAISVDVGSGYTF. As DNA, the CDR3 is TGTGCCATCAGTGTAGACGTGGGGAGCGGCTACACCTTC.

The chain joins TRBV11-2 to TRBJ2-3; 8 bases line up with TRBD2. The length of the CDR3 is 15 residues. CDR1 SGHAT and CDR2 FQNNGV come from the germline V gene. Losses at the gene ends were 3 bases for V and 2 bases for J; bases not matched to a gene: 4. The CDR3, as DNA: TGTGCCAGCAGCTTCTGGACTAGCTTCACAGATACGCAGTATTTT. Encoded protein: CASSFWTSFTDTQYF.

This chain uses TRBV18 with TRBJ2-7; 7 bases agree with TRBD1. Trimming cost V 2 bases and J 6 bases; bases outside gene matches: 4. The germline V gene encodes CDR1 KGHSH and CDR2 LQKENI. The CDR3 consists of 13 residues. The CDR3 coding sequence is TGTGCCAGCTCACCAAACAGGGGACCCGAGCAGTACTTC. It yields the protein CASSPNRGPEQYF.

The chain couples TRBV5-1 to TRBJ2-7; the match to TRBD1 covers 10 bases. CDR1 and CDR2 (germline): SGHRS, YFSETQ. This CDR3 region has 13 residues. V lost 4 bases and J lost 6; bases outside the gene matches: 4. The CDR3 DNA reads TGCGCCAGCAGCGGGGGACAGGGGCTCGAGCAGTACTTC. Translation: CASSGGQGLEQYF. Variable domain in full (rest from reference TRBV5-1 and TRBJ2-7): KAGVTQTPRYLIKTRGQQVTLSCSPISGHRSVSWYQQTPGQGLQFLFEYFSETQRNKGNFPGRFSGRQFSNSRSEMNVSTLELGDSALYLCASSGGQGLEQYFGPGTRLTVT.

This clone was seen only once. V is TRBV18 and J is TRBJ1-2; 9 bases match TRBD1. Germline V gives CDR1 KGHSH, CDR2 LQKENI. The length of the CDR3 is 14 residues. V lost 3 bases to trimming and J lost 7 bases; unmatched junction nucleotides: 6. Here the CDR3 reads CASSPGQGSVGYTF. For the CDR3, the DNA is TGTGCCAGCTCACCGGGACAGGGATCCGTTGGCTACACCTTC.

The chain recombines TRBV6-5 with TRBJ2-1, with 9 bases matching TRBD1. This CDR3 contains 13 residues. Germline loops: CDR1 MNHEY, CDR2 SVGAGI. V shed 6 bases, J shed 9 bases, and the junction held 6 bases outside the gene matches. CDR3 sequence (DNA): TGTGCCAGCAGCCGGGACAGGGAAAGTGAGCAGTTCTTC. Translating gives CASSRDRESEQFF.

The chain employs TRBV10-3 and TRBJ1-1; D uncertain. Germline assignment: CDR1 ENHRY and CDR2 SYGVKD. The CDR3 loop spans 13 amino acids. The ends were cut back, 2 bases at V and 5 bases at J, with 9 bases in the middle. The CDR3 spells CAISERGGTEAFF. The CDR3 nucleotides are TGTGCCATCAGTGAGCGAGGCGGAACTGAAGCTTTCTTT.

The gene calls are TRBV5-1 and TRBJ2-6, with D uncertain. V was shortened by 5 bases and J by 0 bases, with 9 bases between the two germline ends. This CDR3 has 15 amino acids. CDR1 is SGHRS and CDR2 is YFSETQ in the germline V gene. The chain's CDR3 is CASRPQSSGANVLTF. The DNA of the CDR3 is TGCGCCAGCAGACCACAGAGCTCTGGGGCCAACGTCCTGACTTTC.

V is TRBV4-3 and J is TRBJ2-1; D is undetermined. CDR3 length: 16 residues. CDR1 LGHNA and CDR2 YSLEER come from the germline V gene. With 3 bases removed from V and 4 bases from J, the gap between germline ends came to 16 bases. The CDR3 loop is CASSHRHSETYNEQFF. As DNA, the CDR3 is TGCGCCAGCAGCCATCGACACTCCGAAACGTACAATGAGCAGTTCTTC.

This clone has a handful of counts. J is TRBJ2-7 and V is TRBV7-2; D perhaps matches TRBD1 (6 bases). V gave up 3 bases and J gave up 4 bases, with 16 bases separating them. The CDR3 sequence is 15 residues long. CDR1 is SGHTA and CDR2 is FQGNSA in the germline V gene. The CDR3 DNA follows: TGTGCCAGCAGCTTGTGGCGATGGGACATATACGAGCAGTACTTC. The encoded protein is CASSLWRWDIYEQYF.

This sequence joins TRBV28 and TRBJ1-5; D possibly corresponds to TRBD1 (5 bases). Germline-derived CDR1 and CDR2 are MDHEN and SYDVKM. V dropped 6 bases and J dropped 2 bases, with 11 bases sitting between them. The CDR3 is 14 residues long. The CDR3 reads CASSLTAGNQPQHF. The CDR3 nucleotides are TGTGCCAGCAGCTTGACAGCCGGCAATCAGCCCCAGCATTTT.

This chain joins TRBV11-3 and TRBJ2-1, with D tentatively TRBD2 (6 bases). Germline-derived CDR1 and CDR2 are SGHNT and YENEEA. CDR3 length: 15 residues. The V and J ends lost 6 bases and 8 bases respectively, with 20 bases between them. CDR3 nucleotide sequence: TGTGCCAGCAGTCTCGGAGGGCCGGAGGGGTATGAGCAGTTCTTC. Protein sequence: CASSLGGPEGYEQFF. The whole variable domain, filled in from reference TRBV11-3 and TRBJ2-1, reads EAGVVQSPRYKIIEKKQPVAFWCNPISGHNTLYWYLQNLGQGPELLIRYENEEAVDDSQLPKDRFSAERLKGVDSTLKIQPAELGDSAVYLCASSLGGPEGYEQFFGPGTRLTVL.